The rows below give T cell receptor beta chains drawn from one sample of a study of blood T cell repertoires in COVID-19. Here immunoSEQ multiplex PCR was the method, and the copy in TCRdb shows in-frame clones only, minus some. This table holds approximately 240,000 clones, about four fifths found once. The sequenced sample was PBMCs or T cells enriched from blood (not recorded which). The receptors stem from a woman aged 40 to 50 with acute COVID-19. Each CDR3 is given with its conserved first and last residue. The D gene is left open where the match is weak. Clone size is shown for a subset of rows, as once, few, many or a class of expanded clone.

clone size	J gene	D gene	V gene	CDR3 protein	CDR3 DNA
-	TRBJ2-1	-	TRBV5-6	CASSFKGYLYNEQFF	TGTGCCAGCAGCTTCAAGGGGTATCTCTACAATGAGCAGTTCTTC
-	TRBJ2-7	TRBD2	TRBV2	CASSAPVAGVNRYEQYF	TGTGCCAGCAGCGCCCCCGTAGCGGGAGTCAATCGTTACGAGCAGTACTTC
-	TRBJ2-2	-	TRBV7-2	CASSLLRSPGELFF	TGTGCCAGCAGCCTCCTCCGGTCCCCCGGGGAGCTGTTTTTT
once	TRBJ2-5	-	TRBV7-9	CASRPSGQETQYF	TGTGCCAGCAGGCCCAGCGGACAAGAGACCCAGTACTTC
-	TRBJ2-5	-	TRBV7-2	CASSSGVGRKTQYF	TGTGCCAGCAGCTCCGGGGTGGGTCGGAAGACCCAGTACTTC
-	TRBJ2-1	-	TRBV7-9	CASSQGVGNEQFF	TGTGCCAGCAGCCAGGGTGTGGGGAATGAGCAGTTCTTC
-	TRBJ1-1	-	TRBV11-2	CASTVIRGLSNTEAFF	TGTGCCAGCACCGTAATACGGGGACTCTCGAACACTGAAGCTTTCTTT
-	TRBJ2-7	TRBD1	TRBV11-2	CASSPLGRTGVYEQYF	TGTGCCAGCAGCCCCCTAGGACGGACAGGGGTCTACGAGCAGTACTTC
-	TRBJ1-2	-	TRBV24-1	CATSEADSGMGYTF	TGTGCCACCAGTGAGGCTGATTCGGGAATGGGCTACACCTTC
few	TRBJ2-7	-	TRBV7-9	CASSFSNRPYEQYF	TGTGCCAGCAGCTTTTCCAACAGGCCCTACGAGCAGTACTTC
-	TRBJ1-3	TRBD1	TRBV7-2	CASSLSGTGGSGNTIYF	TGTGCCAGCAGCTTATCCGGGACAGGGGGCTCCGGAAACACCATATATTTT
-	TRBJ1-1	-	TRBV14	CASSQDLDSPRGAFF	TGTGCCAGCAGCCAAGATTTGGACAGTCCCCGGGGAGCTTTCTTT
-	TRBJ2-1	-	TRBV6-1	CASSEEGGASREQFF	TGTGCCAGCAGTGAAGAGGGGGGGGCTAGCCGTGAGCAGTTCTTC
-	TRBJ1-1	-	TRBV11-1	CASSLPDNFMNTEAFF	TGTGCCAGCAGCTTACCGGACAACTTCATGAACACTGAAGCTTTCTTT
-	TRBJ1-1	-	TRBV10-3	CAISERTLEAFF	TGTGCCATCAGTGAGAGGACTCTTGAAGCTTTCTTT
few	TRBJ2-7	TRBD1	TRBV11-2	CASSFGRGIYEQYF	TGTGCCAGCAGCTTCGGCAGGGGGATCTACGAGCAGTACTTC
-	TRBJ2-1	-	TRBV5-1	CASSSLGGEAYNEQFF	TGCGCCAGCAGCTCCCTAGGGGGAGAGGCCTACAATGAGCAGTTCTTC
-	TRBJ1-3	-	TRBV11-2	CASSLDLSTATGNTIYF	TGTGCCAGCAGCTTAGATTTAAGCACAGCAACTGGAAACACCATATATTTT
-	TRBJ1-4	-	TRBV7-9	CASSPRSAGEKLFF	TGTGCCAGCAGCCCACGGTCTGCGGGGGAAAAACTGTTTTTT
few	TRBJ2-3	TRBD1	TRBV9	CASSLLEGASTDTQYF	TGTGCCAGCAGCCTCTTAGAGGGGGCCAGCACAGATACGCAGTATTTT
-	TRBJ2-2	-	TRBV7-2	CASRDSNTGELFF	TGTGCCAGCAGGGACAGCAACACCGGGGAGCTGTTTTTT
-	TRBJ2-7	TRBD1	TRBV5-1	CASSLDRYTYEQYF	TGCGCCAGCAGCCTGGACAGGTACACTTACGAGCAGTACTTC
-	TRBJ2-6	TRBD1	TRBV6-5	CASRDRAGANVLTF	TGTGCCAGCAGAGACAGGGCCGGGGCCAACGTCCTGACTTTC
-	TRBJ1-5	-	TRBV9	CASSGGASNQPQHF	TGTGCCAGCAGTGGGGGGGCTAGCAATCAGCCCCAGCATTTT
few	TRBJ2-3	TRBD2	TRBV5-1	CASSLTSGEQYF	TGCGCCAGCAGCTTGACTAGCGGGGAGCAGTATTTT
-	TRBJ1-6	-	TRBV6-2/TRBV6-3	CASSFQNNSPLHF	TGTGCCAGCAGTTTCCAGAATAATTCACCCCTCCACTTT
-	TRBJ2-2	TRBD1	TRBV30	CAWSNRGHNGELFF	TGTGCCTGGTCAAACAGGGGGCATAACGGGGAGCTGTTTTTT
-	TRBJ2-6	TRBD2	TRBV7-6	CASSLEPSGASGANVLTF	TGTGCCAGCAGCTTAGAACCTAGCGGGGCCTCTGGGGCCAACGTCCTGACTTTC
-	TRBJ1-4	TRBD1	TRBV7-2	CASSTGTGPEKLFF	TGTGCCAGCAGCACCGGGACAGGCCCCGAAAAACTGTTTTTT
-	TRBJ2-2	TRBD1	TRBV25-1	CASSGTGDTGELFF	TGTGCCAGCAGTGGGACAGGGGACACCGGGGAGCTGTTTTTT
-	TRBJ1-2	-	TRBV9	CASSSSGTTNYGYTF	TGTGCCAGCAGCTCATCCGGGACAACTAACTATGGCTACACCTTC
-	TRBJ1-6	TRBD1	TRBV10-3	CAISETGTGSSNSPLHF	TGTGCCATCAGTGAAACAGGGACAGGGAGTTCGAATTCACCCCTCCACTTT
-	TRBJ1-4	TRBD1	TRBV30	CAWSGTGGSSNEKLFF	TGTGCCTGGAGCGGGACAGGGGGCTCGTCTAATGAAAAACTGTTTTTT
-	TRBJ2-1	TRBD2	TRBV11-1	CASSLAGLVYNEQFF	TGTGCCAGCAGCTTAGCGGGACTAGTATACAATGAGCAGTTCTTC
-	TRBJ1-3	-	TRBV9	CASSVAGQGNTIYF	TGTGCCAGCAGCGTAGCTGGCCAGGGTAACACCATATATTTT
-	TRBJ1-2	-	TRBV11-2	CASSSAGPKRDGYTF	TGTGCCAGCAGCTCAGCCGGGCCTAAGCGGGATGGCTACACCTTC
-	TRBJ2-5	TRBD2	TRBV27	CASSPWRGGLETQYF	TGTGCCAGCAGTCCCTGGCGGGGGGGCCTTGAGACCCAGTACTTC
many	TRBJ2-7	-	TRBV4-1	CASSQDALGGPEQYF	TGCGCCAGCAGCCAAGATGCCCTCGGAGGGCCCGAGCAGTACTTC
-	TRBJ1-1	-	TRBV2	CASSDTRTARGTEAFF	TGTGCCAGCAGTGACACCCGGACAGCCAGGGGCACTGAAGCTTTCTTT
-	TRBJ2-3	TRBD2	TRBV19	CASSPGLATDTQYF	TGTGCCAGTAGTCCTGGACTAGCCACAGATACGCAGTATTTT
-	TRBJ1-1	-	TRBV28	CASILPDRWGTEAFF	TGTGCCAGCATTTTACCTGACAGGTGGGGAACTGAAGCTTTCTTT
-	TRBJ2-3	TRBD1	TRBV24-1	CATSDGQGRYTQYF	TGTGCCACCAGTGATGGACAGGGTCGCTATACGCAGTATTTT
-	TRBJ2-3	TRBD2	TRBV28	CASPPAGGIRTDTQYF	TGTGCCAGCCCCCCCGCGGGAGGGATACGGACAGATACGCAGTATTTT
-	TRBJ1-5	-	TRBV9	CASSVAIDQPQHF	TGTGCCAGCAGCGTAGCTATTGATCAGCCCCAGCATTTT
-	TRBJ1-5	-	TRBV3-1/TRBV3-2	CASSRQLNQPQHF	TGTGCCAGCAGCCGACAGCTCAATCAGCCCCAGCATTTT
-	TRBJ1-2	-	TRBV28	CASSTSAAGYTF	TGTGCCAGCTCCACTTCAGCGGCCGGCTACACCTTC
-	TRBJ1-2	TRBD1	TRBV6-2/TRBV6-3	CASSYLGTGVGYTF	TGTGCCAGCAGTTACCTTGGGACAGGGGTCGGCTACACCTTC